This record concerns one TCR beta chain sequence. Its antigen is not known. The sample originates from a study of CD8+ T cells in alopecia areata. Study information: Tofacitinib was given for 6 to 18 months, then stopped for 6 months.

RNA extraction was followed by reverse transcription into cDNA, which acted as the sequencing template. The table came from immunoSEQ multiplex PCR; TCRdb's copy has only in-frame clones and leaves some out. The table lists 150,000 to 200,000 clones, about 72% of them singletons, with about 10% in the top ten. The CDR3 contains 12 residues. V was pared by 9 bases and J by 5 bases, with 14 bases between. CDR1 is SNHLY and CDR2 is FYNNEI in the germline V gene. Broader study findings: Alphabeta T cells residing in normal skin are also sequenced in scalp samples. Affected scalp, especially in alopecia totalis/universalis, had a higher clonality than normal scalp did.

The gene calls are TRBV2 and TRBJ2-7; D is uncertain. The TCR sequence derives from a human donor with alopecia areata. The specimen was CD8+ T cells sorted from blood, collected at week 0. The CDR3 sequence is CASTSLVDEQYF. The CDR3 DNA follows: TGTGCCAGTACATCTCTTGTGGACGAGCAGTACTTC.